The sequence of this T cell receptor beta chain was determined in a study of blood T cell repertoires in COVID-19. Study in general: Sites across the United States, Italy and Spain contributed samples from acute and convalescent COVID-19. T cells, B-cell-depleted T cells, or PBMCs supplied cDNA or gDNA.

The J segment lost 5 bases and the V segment lost 0 bases, leaving 11 bases of the junction unmatched. The CDR3 totals 18 residues. Looked up from germline, CDR1 is KGHSH and CDR2 is LQKENI. Libraries were prepared by immunoSEQ multiplex PCR; TCRdb keeps only in-frame clonotypes and omits some of them. This sample has around 67,000 clones, with approximately 84% found just once. The sequence came from a man between 65 and 79 years old with acute or convalescent COVID-19. The chain combines TRBV18 with TRBJ2-5, with 11 positions matching TRBD1. The sequencing sample was made of peripheral blood. The chain's CDR3 is CASSPPELGQGARETQYF. The CDR3 coding sequence is TGTGCCAGCTCACCACCGGAACTTGGACAGGGGGCGCGGGAGACCCAGTACTTC.